This TCR beta chain was sequenced in a study of cytomegalovirus exposure and HLA in healthy donors. Donors were ostensibly healthy at sampling, although undocumented immune exposures were probable. Details on this clone: No antigen is known for it. Distinct nucleotide sequences in the sample also encode this CDR3.

Study outcomes and limitations: An assumption of roughly uniform sequencing depth across donors underlay the presence/absence analyses. In a later analysis, at a false discovery rate of 0.05, under 20,000 TCR beta sequences matched HLA alleles. Per a prior analysis, the majority of TCR beta V segments were productive roughly 90% or roughly 30% of the time.

A multiplex PCR was run with 60 Vbeta primers and 13 Jbeta primers. Measured with immunoSEQ multiplex PCR; TCRdb has only the in-frame clones, and not every one. Here the sample spans about 240,000 clones, about 80% being singletons. The specimen sequenced was PBMCs. The clonotype originates from a woman aged 40 to 50 in good health and CMV-seropositive.

In DNA, the CDR3 is TGTGCCTGGTCTCGGGTTATGAACACTGAAGCTTTCTTT. Its translation: CAWSRVMNTEAFF. The gene calls are TRBV30 and TRBJ1-1; no clear D gene. The V end was cut by 5 bases, the J end by 0 bases, with 10 bases between. Germline CDR1 GTSNPN, CDR2 SVGIG (reference sequence). The CDR3 is 13 amino acids.